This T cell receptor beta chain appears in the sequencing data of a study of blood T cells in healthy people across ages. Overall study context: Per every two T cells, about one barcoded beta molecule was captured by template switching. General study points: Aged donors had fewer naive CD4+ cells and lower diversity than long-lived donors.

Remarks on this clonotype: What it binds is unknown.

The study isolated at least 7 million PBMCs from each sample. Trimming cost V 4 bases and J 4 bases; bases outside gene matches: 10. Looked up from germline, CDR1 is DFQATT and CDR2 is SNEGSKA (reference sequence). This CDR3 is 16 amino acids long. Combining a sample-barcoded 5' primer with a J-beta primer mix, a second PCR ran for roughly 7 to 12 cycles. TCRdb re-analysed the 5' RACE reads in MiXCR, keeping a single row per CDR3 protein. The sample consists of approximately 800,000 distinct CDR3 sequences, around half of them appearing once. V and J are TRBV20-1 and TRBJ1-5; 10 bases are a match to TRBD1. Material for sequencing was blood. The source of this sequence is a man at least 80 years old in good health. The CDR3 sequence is CSAKTGGTPRNQPQHF. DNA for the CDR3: TGCAGTGCTAAGACAGGGGGCACCCCTCGTAATCAGCCCCAGCATTTT.